This T cell receptor (beta chain) was obtained from a study of blood T cell repertoires in COVID-19 (dated by TCRdb to about 2020). At the level of the whole study: Samples covering the acute and convalescent phases of COVID-19 were provided by collaborators in the United States, Italy and Spain. The material from the prospective study consisted of cDNA or gDNA derived from T cells, B-cell-depleted T cells, or PBMCs. Subjects who had been exposed to COVID-19, were actively infected with it, or had recovered from it provided the deeply sampled blood TCRbeta repertoires that made up the dataset. The repertoires were released in a freely available public database intended as a resource for research on the immune response to SARS-CoV-2. Samples came from the ongoing ImmuneRACE study (first 160 participants) plus 1,254 subjects from 6 global collaborators. Sample metadata almost always included a de-identified subject ID, COVID-19 status, age in years and sex. Where HLA class I and class II types were available, the types were taken from metadata supplied by the sample provider, not from assay-based typing.

Trimming costs V 5 bases and J 5 bases, and their ends lie 15 bases apart. The cysteine opens and the phenylalanine closes a CDR3 of 14 amino acids. Of the read, only the CDR3 DNA is kept; its 42 bases are in frame from base 1. For CDR1 and CDR2, the germline V gene lists MNHEY and SVGAGI. TCRbeta CDR3 regions were amplified from genomic DNA by means of the immunoSEQ Assay, a bias-controlled multiplex PCR. The authors' analysis ran thus. Within the assay, amplification of reference gene primers was used to estimate how many nucleated cells each sample contained. To quantify the absolute abundance of each unique TCRbeta CDR3 rearrangement, sequence reads were collapsed and filtered. Productive Simpson clonality was computed per sample as the square root of Simpson's diversity index over productive rearrangements. Imported from immuneACCESS, the table was reduced by TCRdb to in-frame sequences with V and J called. These copies leave out some clones; in studies compared against another copy, an unresolved V gene accounts for under half, and the cause of the remainder is not known. V and J calls and clone size follow that table, whereas D and trimming were derived from the DNA. The table for this sample lists some 200,000 clones; roughly 80% of them were counted only once. The ten largest clones represent around 0.93% of the sample.

At one collaborating source in Seattle, patients were enrolled during active infection and were followed longitudinally through the course of disease. Each collaborating institution followed its own protocols to collect whole blood in K2EDTA tubes. For TCRbeta analysis, collaborators shipped samples as frozen whole blood, isolated PBMCs, or DNA extracted from either of those sample types. Overall study outcomes, separate from this receptor: The quantity of clinical and demographic metadata differed by source and by participant and was supplied without curation.

Points on this clone: Its antigen target is currently unknown. Base qualities are not at hand, and no much larger clone is one base apart.

Sample: peripheral blood. The rearrangement combines TRBV6-5 with TRBJ1-1, with TRBD1 as a weak D call on 6 bases. This sequence originates from a man aged 55 to 70 with COVID-19, enrolled during active disease. The sequenced DNA: TGTGCCAGCAGTCCCACGGAGGGGGGGACTGAAGCTTTCTTT. Translated, it gives CASSPTEGGTEAFF.